This T cell receptor (beta chain) is from a study of PD-L1 blockade in urothelial cancer. Trimming pared 3 bases from V and 4 bases from J, leaving 18 bases between. CDR3 length equals 16 residues. Germline V gene sequence: CDR1 SGDLS, CDR2 YYNGEE. As to time point: pretreatment peripheral blood. Patients were living with locally advanced or metastatic urothelial carcinoma. Clones were sequenced by immunoSEQ multiplex PCR, and TCRdb holds only the in-frame ones, with some missing. The repertoire holds roughly 87,000 clones, more than 80% seen once, with over 0.95% in the top ten. Source: PBMCs, taken around atezolizumab (anti-PD-L1) treatment. The V gene is TRBV9, the J gene TRBJ2-3, with a weak D call TRBD1 (6 bases). The TCR was taken from a woman of 80 years or more with urothelial cancer. The CDR3 protein is CASSGGGGPGADTQYF. The CDR3, as DNA: TGTGCCAGCAGCGGTGGGGGCGGGCCCGGGGCAGATACGCAGTATTTT.